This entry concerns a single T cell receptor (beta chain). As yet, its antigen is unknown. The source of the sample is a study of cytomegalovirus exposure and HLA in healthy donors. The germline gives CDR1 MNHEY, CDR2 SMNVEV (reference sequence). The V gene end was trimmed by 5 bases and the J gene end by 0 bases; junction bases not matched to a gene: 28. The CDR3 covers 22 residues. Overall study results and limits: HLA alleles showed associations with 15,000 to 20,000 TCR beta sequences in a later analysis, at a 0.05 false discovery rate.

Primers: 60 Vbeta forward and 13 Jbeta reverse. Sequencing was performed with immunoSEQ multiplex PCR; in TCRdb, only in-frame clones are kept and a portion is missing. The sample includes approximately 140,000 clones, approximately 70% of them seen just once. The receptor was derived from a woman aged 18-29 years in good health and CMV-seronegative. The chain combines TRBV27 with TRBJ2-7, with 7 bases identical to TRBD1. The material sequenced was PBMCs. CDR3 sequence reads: CASSPINRKDRIGIWSSYEQYV. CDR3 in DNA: TGTGCCAGCAGTCCAATAAACCGGAAGGACAGGATAGGTATATGGTCCTCCTACGAGCAGTACGTC.